Detailed here is one T cell receptor (beta chain). Its antigen is not yet known. Base qualities are not recorded, but no much larger clone differs from it by a single base. Its CDR3 holds 19 amino acids, cysteine through phenylalanine. Only the CDR3 region is kept as DNA, spanning 57 bases read in frame from base 1. After removal of 8 bases from V and 6 bases from J, the junction retains 24 bases not matched to a gene. Looking up the germline V gene (reference sequence) yields CDR1 LNHDA and CDR2 SQIVND. The protocol used for the library was the immunoSEQ multiplex PCR assay. TCRdb holds this immuneACCESS table with in-frame rearrangements only. Some clones are missing; in checked studies, unresolved V genes explain under half, and the rest has no known cause. For this sample there are 95,000 to 100,000 clones; 75% to 90% appear just once. Approximately 8.3% of the sample is in the top ten clones. The sample is drawn from a study of control samples from healthy donors and cancer patients (dated by TCRdb to between 2020 and 2021).

The sequenced sample consisted of blood. The chain is made from TRBV19 and TRBJ2-1, with 8 bases aligning to TRBD1. The TCR comes from a man aged 25-45 years in good health. Read as DNA, the sequence is TGTGCCAGTGCGGACATCTGGACAGGGAAGGCGGCGGGAACCAATGAGCAGTTCTTC. The translation is CASADIWTGKAAGTNEQFF.